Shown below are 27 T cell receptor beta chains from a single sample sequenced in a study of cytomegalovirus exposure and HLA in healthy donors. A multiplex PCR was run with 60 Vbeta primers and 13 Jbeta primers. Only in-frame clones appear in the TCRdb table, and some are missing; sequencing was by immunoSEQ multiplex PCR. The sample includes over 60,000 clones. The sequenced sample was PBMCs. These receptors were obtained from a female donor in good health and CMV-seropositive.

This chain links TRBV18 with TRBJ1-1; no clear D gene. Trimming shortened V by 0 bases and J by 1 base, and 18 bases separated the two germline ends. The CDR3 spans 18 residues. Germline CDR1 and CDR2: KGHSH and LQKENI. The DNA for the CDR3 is TGTGCCAGCTCACCACCGAATGCGGGAGGGCTCCCGAACACTGAAGCTTTCTTT. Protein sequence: CASSPPNAGGLPNTEAFF. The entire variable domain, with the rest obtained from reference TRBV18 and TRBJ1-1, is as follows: NAGVMQNPRHLVRRRGQEARLRCSPMKGHSHVYWYRQLPEEGLKFMVYLQKENIIDESGMPKERFSAEFPKEGPSILRIQQVVRGDSAAYFCASSPPNAGGLPNTEAFFGQGTRLTVV.

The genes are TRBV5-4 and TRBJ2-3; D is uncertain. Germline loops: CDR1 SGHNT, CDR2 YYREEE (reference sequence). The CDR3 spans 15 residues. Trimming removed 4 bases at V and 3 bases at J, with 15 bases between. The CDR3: CASSPRQGRTDTQYF. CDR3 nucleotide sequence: TGTGCCAGCAGCCCGAGACAAGGTCGAACAGATACGCAGTATTTT.

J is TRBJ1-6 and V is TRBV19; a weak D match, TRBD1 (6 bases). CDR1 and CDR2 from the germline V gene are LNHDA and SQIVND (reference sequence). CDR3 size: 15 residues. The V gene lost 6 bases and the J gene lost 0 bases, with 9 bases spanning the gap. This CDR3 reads CASRMDSSYNSPLHF. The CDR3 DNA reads TGTGCCAGTAGGATGGACAGCTCCTATAATTCACCCCTCCACTTT.

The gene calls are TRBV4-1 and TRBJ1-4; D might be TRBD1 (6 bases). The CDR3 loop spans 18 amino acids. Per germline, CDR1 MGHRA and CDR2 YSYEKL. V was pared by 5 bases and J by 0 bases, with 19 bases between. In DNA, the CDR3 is TGCGCCAGCAGCACTTCCGGGACAAACGCCGCAACTAATGAAAAACTGTTTTTT. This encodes CASSTSGTNAATNEKLFF.

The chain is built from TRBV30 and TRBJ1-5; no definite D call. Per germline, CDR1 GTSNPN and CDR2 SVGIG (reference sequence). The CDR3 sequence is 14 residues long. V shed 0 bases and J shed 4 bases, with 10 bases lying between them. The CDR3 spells CAWSVDGGNQPQHF. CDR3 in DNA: TGTGCCTGGAGTGTAGACGGCGGGAATCAGCCCCAGCATTTT.

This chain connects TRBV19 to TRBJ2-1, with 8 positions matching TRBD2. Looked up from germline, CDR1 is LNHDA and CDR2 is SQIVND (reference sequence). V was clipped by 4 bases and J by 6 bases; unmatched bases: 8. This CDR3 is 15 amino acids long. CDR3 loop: CASSTLAGFVNEQFF. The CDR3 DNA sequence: TGTGCCAGTAGTACCCTAGCGGGCTTTGTCAATGAGCAGTTCTTC.

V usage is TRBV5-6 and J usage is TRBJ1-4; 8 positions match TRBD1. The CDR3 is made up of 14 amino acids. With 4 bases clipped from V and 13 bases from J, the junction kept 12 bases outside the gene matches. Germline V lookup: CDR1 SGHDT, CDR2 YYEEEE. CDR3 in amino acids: CASSRPLLGQGLFF. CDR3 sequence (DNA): TGTGCCAGCAGCCGACCCTTGCTTGGACAGGGACTGTTTTTT.

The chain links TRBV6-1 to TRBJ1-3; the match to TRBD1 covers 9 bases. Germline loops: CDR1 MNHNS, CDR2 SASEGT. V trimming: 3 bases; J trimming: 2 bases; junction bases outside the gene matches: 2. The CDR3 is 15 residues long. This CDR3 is CASSEGDRAGNTIYF. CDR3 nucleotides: TGTGCCAGCAGTGAGGGGGACAGGGCTGGAAACACCATATATTTT.

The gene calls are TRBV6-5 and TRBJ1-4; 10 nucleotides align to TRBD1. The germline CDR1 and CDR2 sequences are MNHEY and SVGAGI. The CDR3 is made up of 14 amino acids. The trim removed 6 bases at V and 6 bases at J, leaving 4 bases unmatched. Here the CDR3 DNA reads TGTGCCAGCAGCCGAGGGACAGGGGATGAAAAACTGTTTTTT. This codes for CASSRGTGDEKLFF.

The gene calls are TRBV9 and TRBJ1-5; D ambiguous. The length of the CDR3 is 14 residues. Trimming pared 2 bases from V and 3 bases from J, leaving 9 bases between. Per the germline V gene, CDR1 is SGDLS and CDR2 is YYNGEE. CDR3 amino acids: CASSVAKHNQPQHF. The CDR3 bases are TGTGCCAGCAGCGTGGCAAAACACAATCAGCCCCAGCATTTT. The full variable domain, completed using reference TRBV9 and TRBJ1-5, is DSGVTQTPKHLITATGQRVTLRCSPRSGDLSVYWYQQSLDQGLQFLIQYYNGEERAKGNILERFSAQQFPDLHSELNLSSLELGDSALYFCASSVAKHNQPQHFGDGTRLSIL.

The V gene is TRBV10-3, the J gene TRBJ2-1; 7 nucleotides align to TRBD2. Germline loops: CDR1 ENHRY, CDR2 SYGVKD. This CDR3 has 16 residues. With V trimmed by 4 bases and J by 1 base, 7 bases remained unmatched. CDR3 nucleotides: TGTGCCATCAGTGGCTTAGCGGGTACATCCTACAATGAGCAGTTCTTC. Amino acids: CAISGLAGTSYNEQFF.

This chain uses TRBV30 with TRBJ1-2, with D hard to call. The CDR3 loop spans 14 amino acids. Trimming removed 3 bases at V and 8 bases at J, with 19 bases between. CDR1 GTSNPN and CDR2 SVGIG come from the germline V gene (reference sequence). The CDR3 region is CAWSVRTNSEGYTF. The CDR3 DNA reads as TGTGCCTGGAGCGTACGGACTAACAGTGAAGGCTACACCTTC.

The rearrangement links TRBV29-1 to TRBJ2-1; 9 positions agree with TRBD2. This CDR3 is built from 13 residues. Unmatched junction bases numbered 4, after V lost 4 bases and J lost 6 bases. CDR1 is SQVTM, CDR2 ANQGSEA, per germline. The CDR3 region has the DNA TGCAGCGTTGTGGCGGGGGGGGTCAATGAGCAGTTCTTC. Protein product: CSVVAGGVNEQFF.

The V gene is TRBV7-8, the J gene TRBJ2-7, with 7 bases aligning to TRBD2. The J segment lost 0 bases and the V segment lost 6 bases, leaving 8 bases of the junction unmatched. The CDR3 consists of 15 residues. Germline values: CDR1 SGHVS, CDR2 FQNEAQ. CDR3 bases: TGTGCCAGCAGACATGCTAGCGGAGTCTCCTACGAGCAGTACTTC. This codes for CASRHASGVSYEQYF. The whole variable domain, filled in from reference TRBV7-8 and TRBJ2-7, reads GAGVSQSPRYKVAKRGQDVALRCDPISGHVSLFWYQQALGQGPEFLTYFQNEAQLDKSGLPSDRFFAERPEGSVSTLKIQRTQQEDSAVYLCASRHASGVSYEQYFGPGTRLTVT.

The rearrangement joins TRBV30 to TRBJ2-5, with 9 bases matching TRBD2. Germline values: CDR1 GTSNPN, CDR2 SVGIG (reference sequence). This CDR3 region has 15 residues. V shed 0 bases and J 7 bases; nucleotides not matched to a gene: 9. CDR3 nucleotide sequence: TGTGCCTGGAGTGTGGGGAGCGGGGGGCTCGGGACCCAGTACTTC. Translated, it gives CAWSVGSGGLGTQYF.

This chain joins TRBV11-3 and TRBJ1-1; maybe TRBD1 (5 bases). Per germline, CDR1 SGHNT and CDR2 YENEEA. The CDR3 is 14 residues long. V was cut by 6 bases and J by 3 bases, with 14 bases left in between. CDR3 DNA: TGTGCCAGCAGTCGCGGGGGGGAGGACACTGAAGCTTTCTTT. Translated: CASSRGGEDTEAFF. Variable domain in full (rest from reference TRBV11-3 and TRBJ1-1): EAGVVQSPRYKIIEKKQPVAFWCNPISGHNTLYWYLQNLGQGPELLIRYENEEAVDDSQLPKDRFSAERLKGVDSTLKIQPAELGDSAVYLCASSRGGEDTEAFFGQGTRLTVV.

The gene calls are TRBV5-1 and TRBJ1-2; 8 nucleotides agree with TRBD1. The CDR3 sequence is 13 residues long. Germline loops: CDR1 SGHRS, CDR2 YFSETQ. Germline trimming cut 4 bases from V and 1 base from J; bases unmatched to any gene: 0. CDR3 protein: CASSDRGNYGYTF. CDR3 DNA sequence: TGCGCCAGCAGCGACAGGGGTAACTATGGCTACACCTTC.

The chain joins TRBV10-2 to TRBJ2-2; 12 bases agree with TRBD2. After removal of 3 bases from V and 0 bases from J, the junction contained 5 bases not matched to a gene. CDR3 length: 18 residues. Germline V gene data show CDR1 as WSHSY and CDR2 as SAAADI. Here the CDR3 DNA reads TGCGCCAGCAGTGAATCTAGCGGGGGGGGAGCGAACACCGGGGAGCTGTTTTTT. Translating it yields CASSESSGGGANTGELFF.

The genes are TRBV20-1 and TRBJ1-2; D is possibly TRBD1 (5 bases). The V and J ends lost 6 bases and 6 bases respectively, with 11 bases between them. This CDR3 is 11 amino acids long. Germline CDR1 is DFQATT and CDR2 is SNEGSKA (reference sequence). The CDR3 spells CSAMRGNGYTF. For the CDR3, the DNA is TGCAGTGCAATGCGGGGGAATGGCTACACCTTC.

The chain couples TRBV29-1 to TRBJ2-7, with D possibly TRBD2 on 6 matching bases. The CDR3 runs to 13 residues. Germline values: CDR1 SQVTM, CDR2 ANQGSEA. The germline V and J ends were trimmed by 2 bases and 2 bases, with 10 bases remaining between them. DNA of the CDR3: TGCAGCGTTGAAATAGCGGAAGCCTACGAGCAGTACTTC. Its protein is CSVEIAEAYEQYF.

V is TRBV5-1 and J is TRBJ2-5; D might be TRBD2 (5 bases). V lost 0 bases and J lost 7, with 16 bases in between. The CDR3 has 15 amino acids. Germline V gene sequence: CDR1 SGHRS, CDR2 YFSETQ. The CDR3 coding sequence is TGCGCCAGCAGCTTGGCCCTAGCCACGGGGAGGACCCAGTACTTC. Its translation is CASSLALATGRTQYF.

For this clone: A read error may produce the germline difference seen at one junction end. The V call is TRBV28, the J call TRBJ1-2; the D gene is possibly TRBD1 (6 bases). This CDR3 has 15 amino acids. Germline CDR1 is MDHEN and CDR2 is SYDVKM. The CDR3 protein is CASSLYEGVSHGYTF. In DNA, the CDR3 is TGTGCCAGCAGCTTATATGAGGGGGTGAGCCATGGCTACACCTTC.

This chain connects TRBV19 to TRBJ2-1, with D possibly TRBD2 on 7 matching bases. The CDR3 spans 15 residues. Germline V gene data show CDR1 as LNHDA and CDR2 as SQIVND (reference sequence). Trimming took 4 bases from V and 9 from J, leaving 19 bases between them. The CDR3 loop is CASSNGGHNNPEQFF. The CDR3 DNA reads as TGTGCCAGTAGTAACGGGGGGCATAACAATCCTGAGCAGTTCTTC.

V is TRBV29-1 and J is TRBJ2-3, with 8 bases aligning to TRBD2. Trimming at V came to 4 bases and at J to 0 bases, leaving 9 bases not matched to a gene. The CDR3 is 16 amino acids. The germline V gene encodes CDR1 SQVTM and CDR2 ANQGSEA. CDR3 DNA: TGCAGCGTTGGGTTTGTCGGGAGGGAGAGCACAGATACGCAGTATTTT. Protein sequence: CSVGFVGRESTDTQYF.

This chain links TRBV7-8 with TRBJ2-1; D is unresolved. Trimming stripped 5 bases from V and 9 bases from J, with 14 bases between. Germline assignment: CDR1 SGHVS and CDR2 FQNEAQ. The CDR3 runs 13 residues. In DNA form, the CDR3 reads TGTGCCAGCAGCGCAGTTCTCGGCGGTGAGCAGTTCTTC. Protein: CASSAVLGGEQFF.

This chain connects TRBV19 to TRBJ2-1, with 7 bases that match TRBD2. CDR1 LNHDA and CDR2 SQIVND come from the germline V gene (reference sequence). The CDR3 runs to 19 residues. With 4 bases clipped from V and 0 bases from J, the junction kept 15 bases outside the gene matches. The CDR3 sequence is CASSKPAGERGPSYNEQFF. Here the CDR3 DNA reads TGTGCCAGTAGTAAACCCGCGGGGGAGCGGGGACCCTCCTACAATGAGCAGTTCTTC.

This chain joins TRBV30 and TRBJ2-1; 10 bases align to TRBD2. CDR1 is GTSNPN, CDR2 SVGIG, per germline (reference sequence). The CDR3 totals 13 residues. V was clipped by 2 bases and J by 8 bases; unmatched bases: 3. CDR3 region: CAWSTSGNHEQFF. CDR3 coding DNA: TGTGCCTGGAGTACTAGCGGGAACCATGAGCAGTTCTTC.